This TCR beta chain was obtained from a study of vaccination effects on CD4 cells after COVID-19. The study, taken as a whole, reports: Just 1 of 255 vaccine-induced clones in healthy recipients was cross-reactive.

Some clones are missing from TCRdb's copy, which holds only in-frame ones; the method was immunoSEQ multiplex PCR. The sample lists approximately 28,000 clones, over 75% seen once, with around 6.5% in the top ten. The ViraFEST assay expanded antigen-specific CD4+ T cells with viral peptide pools before sequencing. Culture lasted 10 days before CD4+ T cell isolation. Participants were vaccinated with two doses of either the BNT162b2 or mRNA-1273 vaccine. With 7.5 to 10 ug/ml peptides and 9.5 to 10 IU/ml IL-2, approximately 2.2 million PBMC per well were cultured. Cultures had half their medium replaced with IL-2 medium on days 3 and 7. Notes on this clone: No antigen is known for it.

V was pared by 9 bases and J by 1 base, with 7 bases between. The CDR3 has 12 amino acids. From germline, CDR1 is MNHEY and CDR2 SVGAGI. The source material was CD4+ T cells from PBMCs cultured with SARS-CoV-2 spike peptides, sampled after COVID-19 vaccination. The V gene is TRBV6-5, the J gene TRBJ1-5; D uncertain. The sequence derives from a human donor who received a COVID-19 vaccine. Some clones in this sample may be carry-over from other donors' samples. This CDR3 is CASRVSNQPQHF. DNA of the CDR3: TGTGCCAGTCGGGTCAGCAATCAGCCCCAGCATTTT.